The 18 T cell receptor beta chains listed next were all sequenced from one sample in a study of blood T cells in healthy people across ages. Combining a sample-barcoded 5' primer with a J-beta primer mix, a second PCR ran for roughly 6 to 11 cycles. MiXCR was run by TCRdb on the 5' RACE reads, yielding one entry per CDR3 protein. The sample consists of fewer than 800,000 distinct CDR3 sequences, around half of them appearing once. The sequenced material came from blood. The receptors were sampled from a woman aged 55-75 years in good health.

The chain employs TRBV12-3 or TRBV12-4 and TRBJ2-1; no clear D. V was trimmed by 2 bases and J by 0 bases, leaving 11 bases between them. This CDR3 has 16 residues. CDR3 in amino acids: CASSLFLADSYNEQFF. CDR3 in DNA: TGTGCCAGCAGTTTATTTTTGGCGGACTCCTACAATGAGCAGTTCTTC.

The count of this clonotype is one. The chain carries TRBV20-1 and TRBJ2-2; the D is unclear. Germline V lookup: CDR1 DFQATT, CDR2 SNEGSKA (reference sequence). This CDR3 comprises 14 residues. V was trimmed by 3 bases and J by 1 base, leaving 9 bases between them. The DNA for the CDR3 is TGCAGTGCTAGCGCCTACCGGAACACCGGGGAGCTGTTTTTT. Its protein is CSASAYRNTGELFF.

The chain carries TRBV28 and TRBJ1-2; D uncertain. The germline V gene encodes CDR1 MDHEN and CDR2 SYDVKM. This CDR3 is 13 amino acids long. V was shortened by 10 bases and J by 2 bases, with 14 bases between the two germline ends. In DNA, the CDR3 is TGTGCCACCGCGATCTCTAACAACTATGGCTACACCTTC. Encoded protein: CATAISNNYGYTF.

V gene TRBV5-1 combines with J gene TRBJ2-3, with TRBD1 matching 8 bases. Trimming at V came to 7 bases and at J to 1 base, leaving 5 bases not matched to a gene. The CDR3 is 14 amino acids. Germline CDR1 is SGHRS and CDR2 is YFSETQ. The CDR3 here is CASQTGVGTDTQYF. The CDR3 DNA is TGCGCCAGCCAGACAGGGGTTGGCACAGATACGCAGTATTTT.

There are a few counts of this clonotype. The rearrangement links TRBV28 to TRBJ2-5, with TRBD2 matching 9 bases. J lost 2 bases, V lost 3 bases, and 4 bases had no gene match. This CDR3 is built from 15 residues. Germline lookup yields CDR1 MDHEN and CDR2 SYDVKM. This CDR3 reads CASSFLTSGQETQYF. CDR3 DNA: TGTGCCAGCAGTTTTTTGACTAGCGGTCAAGAGACCCAGTACTTC. The variable domain in full, completed from reference TRBV28 and TRBJ2-5, reads DVKVTQSSRYLVKRTGEKVFLECVQDMDHENMFWYRQDPGLGLRLIYFSYDVKMKEKGDIPEGYSVSREKKERFSLILESASTNQTSMYLCASSFLTSGQETQYFGPGTRLLVL.

This clonotype was picked up a small number of times. The chain has TRBV5-1 and TRBJ1-6; no firm D call. This CDR3 contains 15 residues. Trimming left V 7 bases short and J 7 bases short, with 18 bases between. Germline loops: CDR1 SGHRS, CDR2 YFSETQ. CDR3: CASRLDFERNSPLHF. DNA for the CDR3: TGCGCCAGCCGCCTGGACTTCGAGAGAAATTCACCCCTCCACTTT. The full variable domain, rest sourced from reference TRBV5-1 and TRBJ1-6, is KAGVTQTPRYLIKTRGQQVTLSCSPISGHRSVSWYQQTPGQGLQFLFEYFSETQRNKGNFPGRFSGRQFSNSRSEMNVSTLELGDSALYLCASRLDFERNSPLHFGNGTRLTVT.

This clonotype has just a few counts. The chain links TRBV6-5 to TRBJ2-1; 13 nucleotides match TRBD2. Germline CDR1 MNHEY, CDR2 SVGAGI. CDR3 length equals 18 residues. V shed 3 bases, J shed 3 bases, and the junction held 8 bases outside the gene matches. The CDR3 is CASSYPGLAGEIYNEQFF. CDR3 nucleotide sequence: TGTGCCAGCAGTTATCCCGGACTAGCGGGAGAAATCTACAATGAGCAGTTCTTC.

V is TRBV7-6 and J is TRBJ2-5; TRBD1 matches 7 bases. Germline V lookup: CDR1 SGHVS, CDR2 FNYEAQ. V lost 8 bases, J lost 3 bases, and 0 bases stayed unmatched. The CDR3 sequence is 11 residues long. Written as DNA, the CDR3 is TGTGCCAGCGGACAGGAAGAGACCCAGTACTTC. This encodes CASGQEETQYF.

This chain uses TRBV29-1 with TRBJ2-1; 7 bases agree with TRBD2. The CDR3 runs 14 residues. Germline V CDR1 and CDR2: SQVTM, ANQGSEA. The trim removed 2 bases at V and 8 bases at J, leaving 9 bases unmatched. The CDR3 sequence: CSVEMRDGGYEQFF. The CDR3 DNA reads as TGCAGCGTTGAAATGCGGGACGGGGGGTATGAGCAGTTCTTC.

This clonotype was seen a handful of times. The rearrangement links TRBV18 to TRBJ2-5; 8 nucleotides line up with TRBD2. Matching the DNA end better, TRBJ2-7 makes the J call doubtful. Per germline, CDR1 KGHSH and CDR2 LQKENI. The CDR3 runs to 16 residues. The CDR3 coding sequence is TGTGCCAGCTCACCACTTGTCCGGGAGGGATACCACGAGCAGTACTTC. This codes for CASSPLVREGYHEQYF.

The gene calls are TRBV4-3 and TRBJ1-3; D gene uncertain. Trimming took off 0 bases at V and 1 base at J, with 10 bases between the two ends. The length of the CDR3 is 16 residues. Germline loops: CDR1 LGHNA, CDR2 YSLEER. In DNA form, the CDR3 reads TGCGCCAGCAGCCAAGATCTTATGGGGTCTGGAAACACCATATATTTT. Translating it yields CASSQDLMGSGNTIYF.

The chain is built from TRBV28 and TRBJ2-3; 7 bases line up with TRBD2. The CDR3 is 17 amino acids. Germline lookup yields CDR1 MDHEN and CDR2 SYDVKM. After removal of 2 bases from V and 0 bases from J, the junction contained 8 bases not matched to a gene. CDR3 amino acids: CASSLTRGDVSTDTQYF. CDR3 sequence (DNA): TGTGCCAGCAGTTTAACCCGGGGGGATGTTAGCACAGATACGCAGTATTTT.

J is TRBJ2-7 and V is TRBV12-3 or TRBV12-4, with D unresolved. The CDR3 is 12 residues long. The germline V and J ends were trimmed by 8 bases and 3 bases, with 11 bases remaining between them. The CDR3 nucleotides read TGTGCCAGCGCAAAGTTAAACTACGAGCAGTACTTC. It yields the protein CASAKLNYEQYF.

This clonotype was detected only a few times. The chain uses TRBV14 and TRBJ2-1; tentative D call: TRBD2 (6 bases). From germline, CDR1 is SGHDN and CDR2 FVKESK. The CDR3 length is 15 residues. V lost 4 bases to trimming and J lost 3 bases, with 13 bases between them. The CDR3 sequence is CASSLSGGIYNEQFF. The CDR3, as DNA: TGTGCCAGCAGCCTATCGGGCGGGATCTACAATGAGCAGTTCTTC.

J is TRBJ1-5 and V is TRBV28; 9 bases are a match to TRBD1. J gave up 2 bases and V 4 bases, and 3 bases lay outside the gene matches. This CDR3 spans 15 amino acids. Germline CDR1 and CDR2: MDHEN and SYDVKM. The CDR3 spells CASSYRGLGNQPQHF. The CDR3 nucleotides read TGTGCCAGCAGTTACAGGGGGCTAGGCAATCAGCCCCAGCATTTT.

The chain uses TRBV21-1 and TRBJ2-7; TRBD2, the D gene given by the table, was not confirmed from the DNA. TRBV21-1 is a listed pseudogene. This CDR3 comprises 16 residues. CDR3 bases: TGTGCCAGCAGGTCAAGGGGGAGGTTTGGCTCCTACGAGCAGTACTTC. Protein: CASRSRGRFGSYEQYF.

The V call is TRBV2, the J call TRBJ2-1; 7 nucleotides line up with TRBD2. From germline, CDR1 is SNHLY and CDR2 FYNNEI. CDR3 length equals 14 residues. Losses at the gene ends were 3 bases for V and 8 bases for J; bases not matched to a gene: 7. As DNA, the CDR3 is TGTGCCAGCAGTGACCCGGGACTAAGCTATGAGCAGTTCTTC. The encoded protein is CASSDPGLSYEQFF.

This chain links TRBV12-3 or TRBV12-4 with TRBJ1-4, with 7 bases that match TRBD1. J was trimmed by 8 bases and V by 1 base; bases with no gene match: 4. CDR3 size: 14 residues. The CDR3 is CASSLGQGWEKLFF. In DNA form, the CDR3 reads TGTGCCAGCAGTTTAGGACAGGGATGGGAAAAACTGTTTTTT.